A single sample gave rise to the 9 T cell receptor beta chains below, sequenced in a study of beta chain features in type 1 diabetes. The whole isolated RNA underwent reverse transcription, so sequencing captured expressed TCRB transcripts. The assay was immunoSEQ multiplex PCR, and TCRdb's table has in-frame clones only and misses some. The data hold about 350,000 clones, with less than 20% observed a single time. Sequencing was done on a sample of naive CD4+ T cells from blood. Source of these receptors: a woman between 18 and 29 years old in good health.

This clone was found a few times. This chain links TRBV6-6 with TRBJ2-4; D is ambiguous. Deletions cut 0 bases from V and 6 bases from J, with 6 bases between. Germline V gives CDR1 MNHNY, CDR2 SVGAGI (reference sequence). The CDR3 runs 13 residues. The CDR3 loop is CASSYSERNIQYF. The CDR3 DNA reads as TGTGCCAGCAGTTACTCTGAGAGAAACATTCAGTACTTC.

A note on this clone: Other DNA variants within this sample encode the same CDR3. The V and J genes are TRBV7-9 and TRBJ2-7, with 11 bases lining up with TRBD2. Trimming took 5 bases from V and 1 from J; bases not matched to a gene: 4. Looked up from germline, CDR1 is SEHNR and CDR2 is FQNEAQ (reference sequence). The CDR3 runs 15 residues. DNA of the CDR3: TGTGCCAGCAGCCCCGGGACTAGCGGATCCTACGAGCAGTACTTC. It specifies CASSPGTSGSYEQYF.

Comment on this clone: A read error may account for a junction end that differs from germline. The chain joins TRBV25-1 to TRBJ2-1; TRBD2 matches 8 bases. The CDR3 totals 15 residues. Germline V gene data show CDR1 as MGHDK and CDR2 as SYGVNS. DNA for the CDR3: TGTGCCAGCAATGAACCGGGACTAGGTCTTCATGAGCAGTTCTTC. It codes for CASNEPGLGLHEQFF.

The V gene is TRBV4-2, the J gene TRBJ2-1, with 8 bases aligning to TRBD2. CDR1 LGHNA and CDR2 YNFKEQ come from the germline V gene. V shed 3 bases and J 8 bases; nucleotides not matched to a gene: 15. This CDR3 region has 17 residues. Written as DNA, the CDR3 is TGTGCCAGCAGCCAGGCCTGGGACGTAAGCGGGAGTGATGAGCAGTTCTTC. Protein sequence: CASSQAWDVSGSDEQFF.

This clone has just a few counts. The chain couples TRBV20-1 to TRBJ2-1; unclear D gene. This CDR3 comprises 11 residues. The V gene's germline CDR1 is DFQATT and CDR2 SNEGSKA (reference sequence). CDR3 residues: CSPLFRNEQFF. The CDR3 DNA reads TGCAGCCCCCTTTTCCGCAATGAGCAGTTCTTC.

The chain couples TRBV5-1 to TRBJ2-1; 10 nucleotides line up with TRBD2. V was pared by 1 base and J by 9 bases, with 7 bases of the junction left unmatched. CDR1 is SGHRS, CDR2 YFSETQ, per germline. This CDR3 has 15 residues. CDR3 in amino acids: CASSLRLAGDGEQFF. The DNA of the CDR3 is TGCGCCAGCAGCTTGCGGCTAGCGGGAGATGGTGAGCAGTTCTTC.

This clone was seen a handful of times. V usage is TRBV4-2 and J usage is TRBJ2-7, with D tentatively TRBD2 (6 bases). This CDR3 has 15 amino acids. The germline V and J ends were trimmed by 0 bases and 5 bases, with 14 bases remaining between them. CDR1 is LGHNA, CDR2 YNFKEQ, per germline. CDR3 coding DNA: TGTGCCAGCAGCCAAGAAGGAGGGAACTACGACGAGCAGTACTTC. Translating it yields CASSQEGGNYDEQYF.

This CDR3 is CAWTKRQAGLNFF. CDR3 DNA sequence: TGTGCCTGGACGAAAAGACAGGCCGGATTAAACTTCTTT. This chain joins TRBV30 and TRBJ1-1; D is perhaps TRBD1 (6 bases). The CDR3 length is 13 residues. Looked up from germline, CDR1 is GTSNPN and CDR2 is SVGIG (reference sequence). Trimming stripped 4 bases from V and 14 bases from J, with 23 bases between.

This clone was counted a few times. This chain uses TRBV30 with TRBJ2-7; TRBD2 matches 7 bases. With 5 bases clipped from V and 4 bases from J, the junction kept 11 bases outside the gene matches. CDR1 GTSNPN and CDR2 SVGIG come from the germline V gene (reference sequence). This CDR3 contains 14 residues. This chain's CDR3 is CAWGGSGSAYEQYF. In DNA form, the CDR3 reads TGTGCCTGGGGCGGGAGTGGTAGTGCGTACGAGCAGTACTTC.